This T cell receptor (beta chain) appears in the sequencing data of a study of blood T cell repertoires in COVID-19. Whole-study context: Donors in the United States, Italy and Spain gave samples during acute or convalescent COVID-19. In each case, the material was cDNA or gDNA derived from T cells, B-cell-depleted T cells, or PBMCs.

The CDR3 is 15 residues long. Germline V gene lookup returns CDR1 GTSNPN and CDR2 SVGIG (reference sequence). The V and J ends lost 1 base and 4 bases, in that order; junction bases with no gene match: 10. The authors' processing: The assay estimated nucleated cells by amplifying reference gene primers. Libraries were prepared by immunoSEQ multiplex PCR; TCRdb keeps only in-frame clonotypes and omits some of them. That table furnishes V, J and clone size, whereas the DNA furnished D and trimming. This sample carries hundreds of thousands of clones, roughly nine tenths of them seen once, and the ten largest clones take 1% to 1.5%.

The V and J genes are TRBV30 and TRBJ2-7; 7 bases are shared with TRBD2. This clonotype was obtained from a man in his forties with acute or convalescent COVID-19. Sequencing was done on a sample of peripheral blood. CDR3 amino acids: CAWSGEAGFRYEQYF. For the CDR3, the DNA is TGTGCCTGGAGTGGAGAAGCGGGATTCAGATACGAGCAGTACTTC. The variable domain in full, with the rest retrieved from reference TRBV30 and TRBJ2-7, is SQTIHQWPATLVQPVGSPLSLECTVEGTSNPNLYWYRQAAGRGLQLLFYSVGIGQISSEVPQNLSASRPQDRQFILSSKKLLLSDSGFYLCAWSGEAGFRYEQYFGPGTRLTVT.